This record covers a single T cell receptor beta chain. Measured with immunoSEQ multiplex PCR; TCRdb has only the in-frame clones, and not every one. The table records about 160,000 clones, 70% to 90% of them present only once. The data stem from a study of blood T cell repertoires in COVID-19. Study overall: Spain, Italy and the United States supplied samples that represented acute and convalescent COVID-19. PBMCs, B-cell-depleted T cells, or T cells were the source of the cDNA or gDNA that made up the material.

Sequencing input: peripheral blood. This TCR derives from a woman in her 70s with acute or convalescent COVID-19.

In nucleotides, the CDR3 is TGTGCCAGTAGTTTAGGCGGGAGGCGTACCGGGGAGCTGTTTTTT. Protein sequence: CASSLGGRRTGELFF. This rearrangement joins TRBV19 to TRBJ2-2; TRBD2 aligns across 8 bases. This CDR3 contains 15 residues. Germline CDR1 and CDR2: LNHDA and SQIVND (reference sequence). The V and J ends lost 5 bases and 5 bases, in that order; junction bases with no gene match: 7.